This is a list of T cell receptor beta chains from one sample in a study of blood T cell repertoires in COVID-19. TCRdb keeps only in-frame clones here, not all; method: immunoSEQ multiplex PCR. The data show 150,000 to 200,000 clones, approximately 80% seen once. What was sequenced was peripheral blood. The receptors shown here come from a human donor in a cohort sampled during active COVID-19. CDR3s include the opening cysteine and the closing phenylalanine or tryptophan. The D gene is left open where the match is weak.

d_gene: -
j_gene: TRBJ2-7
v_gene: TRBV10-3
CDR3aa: CASRSGVGYEQYF
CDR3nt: TGTGCCTCTCGGTCAGGGGTGGGTTACGAGCAGTACTTC

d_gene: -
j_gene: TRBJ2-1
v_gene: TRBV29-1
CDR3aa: CSVARAGNNEQFF
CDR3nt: TGCAGCGTTGCTCGGGCGGGGAACAATGAGCAGTTCTTC

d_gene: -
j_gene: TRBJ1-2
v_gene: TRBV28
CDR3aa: CASSPGGGYGYTF
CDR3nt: TGTGCCAGCAGTCCCGGCGGAGGGTATGGCTACACCTTC

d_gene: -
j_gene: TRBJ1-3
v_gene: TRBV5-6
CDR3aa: CASSSGPPNTIYF
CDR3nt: TGTGCCAGCAGCTCGGGTCCCCCGAACACCATATATTTT

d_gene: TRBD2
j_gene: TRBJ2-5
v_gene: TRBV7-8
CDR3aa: CASSLSRTSGARPRGETQYF
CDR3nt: TGTGCCAGCAGCCTCTCTCGTACTAGCGGGGCAAGACCCCGTGGAGAGACCCAGTACTTC

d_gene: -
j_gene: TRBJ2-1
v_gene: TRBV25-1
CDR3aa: CASSGPSAGSYNEQFF
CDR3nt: TGTGCCAGCAGTGGGCCTAGCGCCGGTTCGTACAATGAGCAGTTCTTC

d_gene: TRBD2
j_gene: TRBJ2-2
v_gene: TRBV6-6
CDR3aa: CASSYSTSGGTGELFF
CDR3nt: TGTGCCAGCAGTTACTCGACTAGCGGGGGCACCGGGGAGCTGTTTTTT

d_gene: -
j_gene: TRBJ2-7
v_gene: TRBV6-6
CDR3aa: CASSYDQGSIEQYF
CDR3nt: TGTGCCAGCAGTTACGACCAGGGGTCCATCGAGCAGTACTTC

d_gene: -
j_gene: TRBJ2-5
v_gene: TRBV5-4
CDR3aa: CASSPGGETQYF
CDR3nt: TGTGCCAGCAGCCCCGGAGGGGAGACCCAGTACTTC

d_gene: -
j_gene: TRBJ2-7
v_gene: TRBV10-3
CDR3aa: CAISEFSGRDYEQYF
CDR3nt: TGTGCCATCAGTGAGTTTTCGGGCAGGGACTACGAGCAGTACTTC

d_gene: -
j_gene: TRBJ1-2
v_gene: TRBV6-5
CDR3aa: CASSPLNSGYTF
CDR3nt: TGTGCCAGCAGTCCCCTTAATAGTGGCTACACCTTC

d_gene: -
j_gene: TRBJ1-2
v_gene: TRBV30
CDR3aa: CAWSVRGHGYTF
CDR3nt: TGTGCCTGGAGTGTACGCGGTCATGGCTACACCTTC

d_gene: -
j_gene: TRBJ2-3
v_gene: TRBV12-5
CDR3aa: CASGLSRETDTQYF
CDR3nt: TGTGCTAGTGGTTTGTCTCGGGAGACAGATACGCAGTATTTT